This TCR beta chain was recovered during a study of vaccination and CD4 T cells after COVID-19. Concerning this clonotype: No antigen is known for it.

The treatment denotes: approximately 9-day PBMC culture with coronavirus spike peptide pools or control peptides (ViraFEST assay). The Oncomine TCR Beta short-read assay was applied to DNA of cultured CD4+ T cells. Investigators obtained genomic DNA by extraction from cultured CD4+ T cells. TCRdb called the PCR reads again in MiXCR, with one record for every CDR3 protein. The table records roughly 13,000 distinct CDR3 sequences, 60% of them present only once. V was cut by 5 bases and J by 6 bases, with 20 bases left in between. The CDR3 is 15 amino acids. CDR1 SGHTA and CDR2 FQGNSA come from the germline V gene.

The TCR was taken from a human donor who had recovered from COVID-19. This chain connects TRBV7-2 to TRBJ2-7, with D tentatively TRBD2 (5 bases). Sequences were obtained from CD4+ T cells from blood, cultured in vitro. The CDR3 DNA reads TGTGCCAGCAGCGTTACCCGGGGATACGCTGGCGAGCAGTACTTC. Translating gives CASSVTRGYAGEQYF. Full variable domain (rest looked up from reference TRBV7-2 and TRBJ2-7): GAGVSQSPSNKVTEKGKDVELRCDPISGHTALYWYRQSLGQGLEFLIYFQGNSAPDKSGLPSDRFSAERTGGSVSTLTIQRTQQEDSAVYLCASSVTRGYAGEQYFGPGTRLTVT.